This is a list of T cell receptor beta chains from one sample in a study of radiotherapy plus CTLA-4 blockade in lung cancer. The protocol was immunoSEQ multiplex PCR, while the TCRdb copy is restricted to in-frame clones and leaves out a portion. The table records about 45,000 clones, over 55% of them present only once. Sequenced material: peripheral blood, taken from a patient treated with radiotherapy plus ipilimumab. These receptors were taken from a human donor with non-small cell lung cancer who had a partial response to radiotherapy plus ipilimumab. CDR3s include the opening cysteine and the closing phenylalanine or tryptophan. Some rows have no size entry. The others give once, few or many, or a class for an expanded clone.

clone_size: many
v_call: TRBV4-3
cdr3_aa: CASSQESGTPLHF

clone_size: NA
v_call: TRBV7-8
cdr3_aa: CASSFTGAGGYTF

clone_size: NA
v_call: TRBV6-1
cdr3_aa: CASSGWYRDRVDNEQFF

clone_size: few
v_call: TRBV15
cdr3_aa: CATSSSQGAGYNEQFF

clone_size: many
v_call: TRBV6-1
cdr3_aa: CASTGTAETGELFF

clone_size: NA
v_call: TRBV6-5
cdr3_aa: CASSLDWGGELFF

clone_size: NA
v_call: TRBV4-3
cdr3_aa: CASSQVAVNTEAFF

clone_size: few
v_call: TRBV7-2
cdr3_aa: CASSPGQGWPDSGNTIYF

clone_size: many
v_call: TRBV12-5
cdr3_aa: CASGLTVNTEAFF

clone_size: NA
v_call: TRBV6-6
cdr3_aa: CASSYGGETQYF

clone_size: NA
v_call: TRBV6-6
cdr3_aa: CASSGTNQPQHF

clone_size: NA
v_call: TRBV2
cdr3_aa: CASSEFDRARTNGYTF

clone_size: NA
v_call: TRBV6-1
cdr3_aa: CASHRGFGETQYF

clone_size: few
v_call: TRBV30
cdr3_aa: CASRFDENKNIQYF

clone_size: NA
v_call: TRBV29-1
cdr3_aa: CSADLTSNTEAFF

clone_size: NA
v_call: TRBV9
cdr3_aa: CASGGGSEAFF

clone_size: NA
v_call: TRBV19
cdr3_aa: CASSIRGVTEAFF

clone_size: NA
v_call: TRBV5-1
cdr3_aa: CASSLRATNEKLFF

clone_size: NA
v_call: TRBV10-3
cdr3_aa: CAISESLPLAGENEQFF

clone_size: few
v_call: TRBV10-3
cdr3_aa: CAIRRGGGEETQYF

clone_size: NA
v_call: TRBV7-3
cdr3_aa: CASSQRDRGNHGYTF

clone_size: once
v_call: TRBV5-1
cdr3_aa: CASSLGGRQETQYF

clone_size: NA
v_call: TRBV10-3
cdr3_aa: CATLAGLAGLESYEQYF

clone_size: few
v_call: TRBV30
cdr3_aa: CAWNVVGVSDTQYF

clone_size: NA
v_call: TRBV28
cdr3_aa: CASSLRAYGYTF

clone_size: NA
v_call: TRBV5-5
cdr3_aa: CASSRRTGSNYGYTF

clone_size: once
v_call: TRBV5-1
cdr3_aa: CASSTRQGSTRAFF

clone_size: NA
v_call: TRBV5-1
cdr3_aa: CASSFGGAPNEKLFF

clone_size: few
v_call: TRBV30
cdr3_aa: CASSLGLEAFF

clone_size: NA
v_call: TRBV30
cdr3_aa: CAWSVPGANIQYF

clone_size: NA
v_call: TRBV7-8
cdr3_aa: CASSRGGGQGITDTQYF

clone_size: many
v_call: TRBV7-3
cdr3_aa: CASSLGPYTDTQYF

clone_size: NA
v_call: TRBV29-1
cdr3_aa: CSVDPQGRGNVAYGYTF

clone_size: NA
v_call: TRBV5-1
cdr3_aa: CASSLGTVNYGYTF

clone_size: NA
v_call: TRBV5-4
cdr3_aa: CASSTRTKGSGNTIYF

clone_size: NA
v_call: TRBV7-3
cdr3_aa: CASSPAGGETQYF

clone_size: NA
v_call: TRBV27
cdr3_aa: CASSLSGGGYTDTQYF

clone_size: NA
v_call: TRBV5-5
cdr3_aa: CASSLRRGRDYEQYF

clone_size: NA
v_call: TRBV11-2
cdr3_aa: CASSLGRSGEKLFF

clone_size: NA
v_call: TRBV25-1
cdr3_aa: CASREFGSTDTQYF

clone_size: few
v_call: TRBV7-6
cdr3_aa: CASSLGTGTASNYGYTF

clone_size: NA
v_call: TRBV21-1
cdr3_aa: CASSLKTGQPQHF

clone_size: few
v_call: TRBV7-7
cdr3_aa: CASSLGVASEQFF

clone_size: many
v_call: TRBV6-5
cdr3_aa: CASSQGIGTEAFF

clone_size: NA
v_call: TRBV5-1
cdr3_aa: CASSLVTGANTEAFF